This TCR beta chain emerged from a study of human T cells and chemical hapten exposure. The study, taken as a whole, reports: Donors' alopecia may make their immune response differ from healthy people's. Expanded TCRs clustered into significantly more large CDR3 similarity groups than controls, the analysis revealed.

During construction of the library, unique molecular identifiers were attached to individual cDNA molecules for quantitative, reproducible TCR counting. TCRdb passed the RACE reads through MiXCR, listing each CDR3 protein once. Among about 140,000 distinct CDR3 sequences, 10% to 15% were seen once, and the ten largest hold roughly 1.4%. A remark on this clonotype: Its antigen is not identified.

As for time point: patch test 2, 6 weeks after DPC sensitization. Treatment denoted: therapeutic diphenylcyclopropenone sensitization with weekly scalp DPC. V dropped 8 bases and J dropped 6; count of bases not matched to a gene: 7. Per the germline V gene, CDR1 is MDHEN and CDR2 is SYDVKM. This CDR3 is 14 amino acids long. This receptor was obtained from a woman aged 50 to 60 with alopecia areata. Some clones in this sample may be carry-over from other donors' samples. The genes are TRBV28 and TRBJ1-5; 10 positions agree with TRBD1. The sample in question was whole blood, obtained in connection with sensitization to the hapten diphenylcyclopropenone (DPC). CDR3 loop: CASRDRGGPQPQHF. CDR3 nucleotide sequence: TGTGCCAGCCGGGACAGGGGTGGACCTCAGCCCCAGCATTTT.